This T cell receptor beta chain stems from a study of immune cell composition in non-small cell lung cancer. Study-wide findings and caveats: Clones >0.5% enriched in tumour were rarer in adenocarcinoma (around 35%) than squamous (roughly 75%).

Normal lung sampling was at least 3 cm from the tumour, as distant as possible. Frozen unsorted single-cell suspensions supplied the genomic DNA. As concerns this clone: Its target is unknown.

Some clones are missing from TCRdb's copy, which holds only in-frame ones; the method was immunoSEQ multiplex PCR. Here the sample spans roughly 3,000 clones, roughly 68% being singletons. The ends lost 4 bases at V and 5 bases at J; junction bases unmatched: 15. The CDR3 has 17 amino acids. CDR1 and CDR2 (germline): SGHAT, FQNNGV. The TCR originated in a human donor with non-small cell lung cancer. This chain joins TRBV11-2 and TRBJ2-7; 9 bases align to TRBD2. Sequencing used non-adjacent lung tissue. This CDR3 is CASSSAGGAGVSHEQYF. The CDR3 nucleotides read TGTGCCAGCAGCTCCGCGGGGGGGGCAGGGGTATCTCACGAGCAGTACTTC.